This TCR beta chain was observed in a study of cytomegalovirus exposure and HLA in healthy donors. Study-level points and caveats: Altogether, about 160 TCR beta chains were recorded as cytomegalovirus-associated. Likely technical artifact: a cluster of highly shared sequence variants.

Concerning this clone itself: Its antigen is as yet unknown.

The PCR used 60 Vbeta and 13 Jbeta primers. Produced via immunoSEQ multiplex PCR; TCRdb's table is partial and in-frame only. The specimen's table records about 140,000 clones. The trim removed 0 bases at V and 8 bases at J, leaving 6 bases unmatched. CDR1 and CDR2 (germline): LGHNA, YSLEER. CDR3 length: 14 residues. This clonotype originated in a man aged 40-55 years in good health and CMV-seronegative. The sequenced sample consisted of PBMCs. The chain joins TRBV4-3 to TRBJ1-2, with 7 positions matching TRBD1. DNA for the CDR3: TGCGCCAGCAGCCAAGACGGGACAGCGGTCGGCTACACCTTC. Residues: CASSQDGTAVGYTF.